Below are 27 T cell receptor beta chains sequenced from a single sample in a study of radiotherapy plus CTLA-4 blockade in lung cancer. Clones were read by immunoSEQ multiplex PCR, and TCRdb kept only the in-frame ones, dropping some. The table records approximately 60,000 clones, approximately 80% of them present only once. The material sequenced was peripheral blood, taken from a patient treated with radiotherapy plus ipilimumab. These TCRs come from a human donor with non-small cell lung cancer who had a complete response to radiotherapy plus ipilimumab.

CDR3 in amino acids: CASSLGSPGTVINEQFF. CDR3 in DNA: TGTGCCAGCAGCTTAGGGTCCCCCGGGACAGTTATCAATGAGCAGTTCTTC. This chain links TRBV7-2 with TRBJ2-1; TRBD1 agrees at 7 bases. The CDR3 extends over 17 amino acids. The germline V gene encodes CDR1 SGHTA and CDR2 FQGNSA. The ends lost 1 base at V and 6 bases at J; junction bases unmatched: 12. The full variable domain, rest sourced from reference TRBV7-2 and TRBJ2-1, is GAGVSQSPSNKVTEKGKDVELRCDPISGHTALYWYRQSLGQGLEFLIYFQGNSAPDKSGLPSDRFSAERTGGSVSTLTIQRTQQEDSAVYLCASSLGSPGTVINEQFFGPGTRLTVL.

V usage is TRBV15 and J usage is TRBJ1-1, with D unclear. The CDR3 has 15 residues. Germline lookup yields CDR1 LNHNV and CDR2 YYDKDF (reference sequence). V was trimmed by 3 bases and J by 0 bases, leaving 11 bases between them. CDR3 amino acids: CATSSPKQLNTEAFF. The CDR3 region has the DNA TGTGCCACCAGCAGTCCGAAACAGTTGAACACTGAAGCTTTCTTT. Complete variable domain (other parts from reference TRBV15 and TRBJ1-1): DAMVIQNPRYQVTQFGKPVTLSCSQTLNHNVMYWYQQKSSQAPKLLFHYYDKDFNNEADTPDNFQSRRPNTSFCFLDIRSPGLGDTAMYLCATSSPKQLNTEAFFGQGTRLTVV.

The chain carries TRBV15 and TRBJ1-3, with 8 bases identical to TRBD1. The CDR3 is 16 residues long. J lost 8 bases, V lost 1 base, and 10 bases had no gene match. Germline V gives CDR1 LNHNV, CDR2 YYDKDF (reference sequence). CDR3 DNA sequence: TGTGCCACCAGCAGAGGGACAGGGACTTTAGAAGACACCATATATTTT. Encoded protein: CATSRGTGTLEDTIYF.

This clone was recorded once. The chain uses TRBV4-3 and TRBJ2-2; no clear D. Trimming stripped 4 bases from V and 6 bases from J, with 18 bases between. Germline V gene data show CDR1 as LGHNA and CDR2 as YSLEER. CDR3 length: 16 amino acids. CDR3 DNA sequence: TGCGCCAGCAGCCGCTTTGAGATTGATGGGGCCGGGGAGCTGTTTTTT. It translates to CASSRFEIDGAGELFF.

The CDR3 DNA is TGCGCCAGCAGCCAAGTGGGGATTCAGGGCTATGGCTACACCTTC. Its protein product is CASSQVGIQGYGYTF. V usage is TRBV4-3 and J usage is TRBJ1-2, with a possible D match to TRBD1 (5 bases). V was pared by 1 base and J by 4 bases, with 13 bases between. The germline V gene encodes CDR1 LGHNA and CDR2 YSLEER. This CDR3 contains 15 residues.

The chain joins TRBV20-1 to TRBJ2-3; D gene unclear. V gave up 5 bases and J gave up 4 bases, with 7 bases separating them. This CDR3 spans 11 amino acids. Germline CDR1 reads DFQATT; CDR2 reads SNEGSKA (reference sequence). The chain's CDR3 is CSARKADTQYF. Written as DNA, the CDR3 is TGCAGTGCTCGGAAAGCAGATACGCAGTATTTT.

The chain joins TRBV5-4 to TRBJ2-1, with TRBD1 as a possible D gene (5 bases). From germline, CDR1 is SGHNT and CDR2 YYREEE (reference sequence). The CDR3 is 14 residues long. Trimming pared 4 bases from V and 5 bases from J, leaving 13 bases between. The DNA for the CDR3 is TGTGCCAGCAGCGGCTTTCAGGGTGACAATGAGCAGTTCTTC. The encoded protein is CASSGFQGDNEQFF.

This clone was detected a few times. The gene calls are TRBV19 and TRBJ1-1, with D unresolved. The CDR3 is 13 amino acids. Trimming removed 1 base from V and 5 bases from J, with 8 bases in between. Per the germline V gene, CDR1 is LNHDA and CDR2 is SQIVND (reference sequence). The CDR3 DNA is TGTGCCAGTAGTATAGGGCAGAATACTGAAGCTTTCTTT. Protein product: CASSIGQNTEAFF.

The chain is built from TRBV29-1 and TRBJ2-2; D is uncertain. The V gene lost 5 bases and the J gene lost 7 bases, with 14 bases spanning the gap. The length of the CDR3 is 13 residues. Germline CDR1 is SQVTM and CDR2 is ANQGSEA. CDR3 DNA: TGCAGCGTTTATTTGGGTACTGACGGGGAGCTGTTTTTT. Its translation is CSVYLGTDGELFF.

The V call is TRBV19, the J call TRBJ1-2; D is perhaps TRBD1 (5 bases). This CDR3 is 12 amino acids long. V gave up 11 bases and J gave up 5 bases, with 15 bases separating them. Germline lookup yields CDR1 LNHDA and CDR2 SQIVND (reference sequence). The CDR3 here is CAVRDRSYGYTF. Written as DNA, the CDR3 is TGTGCCGTGAGGGACCGGTCTTATGGCTACACCTTC. Full variable domain (rest looked up from reference TRBV19 and TRBJ1-2): DGGITQSPKYLFRKEGQNVTLSCEQNLNHDAMYWYRQDPGQGLRLIYYSQIVNDFQKGDIAEGYSVSREKKESFPLTVTSAQKNPTAFYLCAVRDRSYGYTFGSGTRLTVV.

The gene calls are TRBV7-2 and TRBJ2-3, with D unclear. V lost 5 bases, J lost 4 bases, and 19 bases lay in between. Germline CDR1 is SGHTA and CDR2 is FQGNSA. CDR3 length: 16 residues. CDR3 protein: CASSPSTTLTPDTQYF. As DNA, the CDR3 is TGTGCCAGCAGCCCTTCCACGACTCTGACGCCAGATACGCAGTATTTT. Full variable domain (missing parts from reference TRBV7-2 and TRBJ2-3): GAGVSQSPSNKVTEKGKDVELRCDPISGHTALYWYRQSLGQGLEFLIYFQGNSAPDKSGLPSDRFSAERTGGSVSTLTIQRTQQEDSAVYLCASSPSTTLTPDTQYFGPGTRLTVL.

The rearrangement links TRBV9 to TRBJ1-4; D not certain. Germline loops: CDR1 SGDLS, CDR2 YYNGEE. V dropped 0 bases and J dropped 0 bases, with 6 bases sitting between them. CDR3 length: 15 amino acids. CDR3 nucleotide sequence: TGTGCCAGCAGCGTAGATCCTACAACTAATGAAAAACTGTTTTTT. Translation: CASSVDPTTNEKLFF.

The chain uses TRBV7-9 and TRBJ2-1; D ambiguous. V was shortened by 6 bases and J by 13 bases, with 19 bases between the two germline ends. CDR1 is SEHNR and CDR2 is FQNEAQ in the germline V gene (reference sequence). This CDR3 has 13 amino acids. The CDR3 spells CASSSKGPETQFF. The CDR3 DNA is TGTGCCAGCAGTTCAAAAGGCCCCGAGACACAGTTCTTC.

This chain uses TRBV6-5 with TRBJ2-3; possibly TRBD2 for D (7 bases). There are 14 residues in the CDR3. Trimming cost V 0 bases and J 6 bases, with 10 bases left between them. The germline V gene encodes CDR1 MNHEY and CDR2 SVGAGI. The DNA of the CDR3 is TGTGCCAGCAGTTACTCGAGGGGGGGTGATACGCAGTATTTT. Translated, it gives CASSYSRGGDTQYF.

There are a few counts of this clone. The rearrangement uses TRBV6-6 and TRBJ1-2; D is perhaps TRBD1 (5 bases). Trimming took off 6 bases at V and 5 bases at J, with 22 bases between the two ends. Germline values: CDR1 MNHNY, CDR2 SVGAGI (reference sequence). The CDR3 extends over 16 amino acids. In DNA, the CDR3 is TGTGCCAGCAGAAACCTCCCGGGGGTCCAAGGTTATGGCTACACCTTC. Translation gives CASRNLPGVQGYGYTF.

This clone has just one count. The CDR3 nucleotides are TGTGCCTGGAGTGATGGAGGGGGACACACCATATATTTT. This translates into CAWSDGGGHTIYF. The gene calls are TRBV30 and TRBJ1-3; tentatively, D is TRBD1 (6 bases). The CDR3 length is 13 residues. Germline V gives CDR1 GTSNPN, CDR2 SVGIG (reference sequence). The V gene lost 1 base and the J gene lost 8 bases, with 12 bases spanning the gap. Full variable domain (outside the CDR3, taken from reference TRBV30 and TRBJ1-3): SQTIHQWPATLVQPVGSPLSLECTVEGTSNPNLYWYRQAAGRGLQLLFYSVGIGQISSEVPQNLSASRPQDRQFILSSKKLLLSDSGFYLCAWSDGGGHTIYFGEGSWLTVV.

The V gene is TRBV10-2, the J gene TRBJ1-4, with 7 bases matching TRBD1. CDR1 WSHSY and CDR2 SAAADI come from the germline V gene. This CDR3 is built from 14 residues. The J segment lost 8 bases and the V segment lost 3 bases, leaving 6 bases of the junction unmatched. CDR3 loop: CASSEGRGGEKLFF. CDR3 nucleotides: TGCGCCAGCAGTGAAGGCAGGGGGGGAGAAAAACTGTTTTTT.

The chain links TRBV4-3 to TRBJ1-1; 11 bases align to TRBD1. CDR1 is LGHNA, CDR2 YSLEER, per germline. With V trimmed by 0 bases and J by 5 bases, 11 bases remained unmatched. CDR3 length equals 18 residues. The CDR3 sequence is CASSQDPSLGTGGTEAFF. The CDR3 DNA reads TGCGCCAGCAGCCAAGACCCATCGTTGGGGACAGGGGGAACTGAAGCTTTCTTT.

V gene TRBV9 combines with J gene TRBJ2-2; unclear D gene. CDR1 and CDR2 from the germline V gene are SGDLS and YYNGEE. The CDR3 is 15 residues long. V was clipped by 0 bases and J by 4 bases, with 10 bases between them. The CDR3 DNA is TGTGCCAGCAGCGTAGGATACAGTAGCACCGGGGAGCTGTTTTTT. Encoded protein: CASSVGYSSTGELFF. Filled out from reference TRBV9 and TRBJ2-2, the complete variable domain reads DSGVTQTPKHLITATGQRVTLRCSPRSGDLSVYWYQQSLDQGLQFLIQYYNGEERAKGNILERFSAQQFPDLHSELNLSSLELGDSALYFCASSVGYSSTGELFFGEGSRLTVL.

The gene calls are TRBV10-2 and TRBJ1-1; 11 bases map to TRBD1. CDR1 is WSHSY and CDR2 is SAAADI in the germline V gene. V gave up 4 bases and J gave up 0 bases; unmatched junction bases: 4. The CDR3 runs to 16 residues. For the CDR3, the DNA is TGCGCCAGCAGTGTAGGACAGGGGGCTGTGAACACTGAAGCTTTCTTT. Its translation: CASSVGQGAVNTEAFF.

The CDR3 sequence is CASSSGYEQYF. DNA for the CDR3: TGTGCCAGCAGCTCGGGGTACGAGCAGTACTTC. V usage is TRBV5-6 and J usage is TRBJ2-5; D may be TRBD2 (5 bases). The assigned J gene may be wrong: the sequence end matches TRBJ2-7 better. This CDR3 has 11 amino acids. Germline V gene lookup returns CDR1 SGHDT and CDR2 YYEEEE.

The chain links TRBV13 to TRBJ2-7, with D possibly matching TRBD2 (6 bases). Germline assignment: CDR1 PRHDT and CDR2 FYEKMQ (reference sequence). Trimming pared 5 bases from V and 3 bases from J, leaving 14 bases between. CDR3 length equals 14 residues. For the CDR3, the DNA is TGTGCCAGCAGCCGTTCGGGACTTAGCTACGAGCAGTACTTC. It codes for CASSRSGLSYEQYF.

This clone was counted once. This chain links TRBV6-1 with TRBJ1-5; the D is unclear. The CDR3 has 13 residues. The V gene lost 0 bases and the J gene lost 6 bases, with 6 bases spanning the gap. Germline lookup yields CDR1 MNHNS and CDR2 SASEGT. The CDR3 sequence is CASSEAGSQPQHF. CDR3 sequence (DNA): TGTGCCAGCAGTGAAGCGGGGTCTCAGCCCCAGCATTTT.

This rearrangement joins TRBV18 to TRBJ1-5; 8 bases agree with TRBD1. Germline V CDR1 and CDR2: KGHSH, LQKENI. The ends lost 3 bases at V and 7 bases at J; junction bases unmatched: 5. The CDR3 loop spans 14 amino acids. CDR3 in DNA: TGTGCCAGCTCACCTGGGACAGGAGGACAGCCCCAGCATTTT. Translated, it gives CASSPGTGGQPQHF.

The rearrangement uses TRBV5-4 and TRBJ1-1; 8 bases are a match to TRBD1. CDR1 SGHNT and CDR2 YYREEE come from the germline V gene (reference sequence). V was pared by 4 bases and J by 6 bases, with 2 bases of the junction left unmatched. The CDR3 has 12 amino acids. The CDR3 loop reads CASSADRAEAFF. The CDR3 DNA is TGTGCCAGCAGCGCGGACAGGGCTGAAGCTTTCTTT.

The chain couples TRBV13 to TRBJ2-7; D is unresolved. The V end lost 3 bases, the J end lost 5 bases, and 17 bases lay between the germline ends. This CDR3 is 15 amino acids long. Germline V gives CDR1 PRHDT, CDR2 FYEKMQ (reference sequence). DNA for the CDR3: TGTGCCAGCAGCTTCTCCCGGTACCAGAGCCACGAGCAGTACTTC. Translation: CASSFSRYQSHEQYF.

The chain uses TRBV5-1 and TRBJ1-5, with D tentatively TRBD1 (5 bases). CDR1 is SGHRS and CDR2 is YFSETQ in the germline V gene. The CDR3 has 14 residues. The V and J ends lost 2 bases and 4 bases respectively, with 10 bases between them. CDR3 protein: CASSLDSSNQPQHF. The CDR3 nucleotides read TGCGCCAGCAGCTTAGACAGCTCTAATCAGCCCCAGCATTTT.